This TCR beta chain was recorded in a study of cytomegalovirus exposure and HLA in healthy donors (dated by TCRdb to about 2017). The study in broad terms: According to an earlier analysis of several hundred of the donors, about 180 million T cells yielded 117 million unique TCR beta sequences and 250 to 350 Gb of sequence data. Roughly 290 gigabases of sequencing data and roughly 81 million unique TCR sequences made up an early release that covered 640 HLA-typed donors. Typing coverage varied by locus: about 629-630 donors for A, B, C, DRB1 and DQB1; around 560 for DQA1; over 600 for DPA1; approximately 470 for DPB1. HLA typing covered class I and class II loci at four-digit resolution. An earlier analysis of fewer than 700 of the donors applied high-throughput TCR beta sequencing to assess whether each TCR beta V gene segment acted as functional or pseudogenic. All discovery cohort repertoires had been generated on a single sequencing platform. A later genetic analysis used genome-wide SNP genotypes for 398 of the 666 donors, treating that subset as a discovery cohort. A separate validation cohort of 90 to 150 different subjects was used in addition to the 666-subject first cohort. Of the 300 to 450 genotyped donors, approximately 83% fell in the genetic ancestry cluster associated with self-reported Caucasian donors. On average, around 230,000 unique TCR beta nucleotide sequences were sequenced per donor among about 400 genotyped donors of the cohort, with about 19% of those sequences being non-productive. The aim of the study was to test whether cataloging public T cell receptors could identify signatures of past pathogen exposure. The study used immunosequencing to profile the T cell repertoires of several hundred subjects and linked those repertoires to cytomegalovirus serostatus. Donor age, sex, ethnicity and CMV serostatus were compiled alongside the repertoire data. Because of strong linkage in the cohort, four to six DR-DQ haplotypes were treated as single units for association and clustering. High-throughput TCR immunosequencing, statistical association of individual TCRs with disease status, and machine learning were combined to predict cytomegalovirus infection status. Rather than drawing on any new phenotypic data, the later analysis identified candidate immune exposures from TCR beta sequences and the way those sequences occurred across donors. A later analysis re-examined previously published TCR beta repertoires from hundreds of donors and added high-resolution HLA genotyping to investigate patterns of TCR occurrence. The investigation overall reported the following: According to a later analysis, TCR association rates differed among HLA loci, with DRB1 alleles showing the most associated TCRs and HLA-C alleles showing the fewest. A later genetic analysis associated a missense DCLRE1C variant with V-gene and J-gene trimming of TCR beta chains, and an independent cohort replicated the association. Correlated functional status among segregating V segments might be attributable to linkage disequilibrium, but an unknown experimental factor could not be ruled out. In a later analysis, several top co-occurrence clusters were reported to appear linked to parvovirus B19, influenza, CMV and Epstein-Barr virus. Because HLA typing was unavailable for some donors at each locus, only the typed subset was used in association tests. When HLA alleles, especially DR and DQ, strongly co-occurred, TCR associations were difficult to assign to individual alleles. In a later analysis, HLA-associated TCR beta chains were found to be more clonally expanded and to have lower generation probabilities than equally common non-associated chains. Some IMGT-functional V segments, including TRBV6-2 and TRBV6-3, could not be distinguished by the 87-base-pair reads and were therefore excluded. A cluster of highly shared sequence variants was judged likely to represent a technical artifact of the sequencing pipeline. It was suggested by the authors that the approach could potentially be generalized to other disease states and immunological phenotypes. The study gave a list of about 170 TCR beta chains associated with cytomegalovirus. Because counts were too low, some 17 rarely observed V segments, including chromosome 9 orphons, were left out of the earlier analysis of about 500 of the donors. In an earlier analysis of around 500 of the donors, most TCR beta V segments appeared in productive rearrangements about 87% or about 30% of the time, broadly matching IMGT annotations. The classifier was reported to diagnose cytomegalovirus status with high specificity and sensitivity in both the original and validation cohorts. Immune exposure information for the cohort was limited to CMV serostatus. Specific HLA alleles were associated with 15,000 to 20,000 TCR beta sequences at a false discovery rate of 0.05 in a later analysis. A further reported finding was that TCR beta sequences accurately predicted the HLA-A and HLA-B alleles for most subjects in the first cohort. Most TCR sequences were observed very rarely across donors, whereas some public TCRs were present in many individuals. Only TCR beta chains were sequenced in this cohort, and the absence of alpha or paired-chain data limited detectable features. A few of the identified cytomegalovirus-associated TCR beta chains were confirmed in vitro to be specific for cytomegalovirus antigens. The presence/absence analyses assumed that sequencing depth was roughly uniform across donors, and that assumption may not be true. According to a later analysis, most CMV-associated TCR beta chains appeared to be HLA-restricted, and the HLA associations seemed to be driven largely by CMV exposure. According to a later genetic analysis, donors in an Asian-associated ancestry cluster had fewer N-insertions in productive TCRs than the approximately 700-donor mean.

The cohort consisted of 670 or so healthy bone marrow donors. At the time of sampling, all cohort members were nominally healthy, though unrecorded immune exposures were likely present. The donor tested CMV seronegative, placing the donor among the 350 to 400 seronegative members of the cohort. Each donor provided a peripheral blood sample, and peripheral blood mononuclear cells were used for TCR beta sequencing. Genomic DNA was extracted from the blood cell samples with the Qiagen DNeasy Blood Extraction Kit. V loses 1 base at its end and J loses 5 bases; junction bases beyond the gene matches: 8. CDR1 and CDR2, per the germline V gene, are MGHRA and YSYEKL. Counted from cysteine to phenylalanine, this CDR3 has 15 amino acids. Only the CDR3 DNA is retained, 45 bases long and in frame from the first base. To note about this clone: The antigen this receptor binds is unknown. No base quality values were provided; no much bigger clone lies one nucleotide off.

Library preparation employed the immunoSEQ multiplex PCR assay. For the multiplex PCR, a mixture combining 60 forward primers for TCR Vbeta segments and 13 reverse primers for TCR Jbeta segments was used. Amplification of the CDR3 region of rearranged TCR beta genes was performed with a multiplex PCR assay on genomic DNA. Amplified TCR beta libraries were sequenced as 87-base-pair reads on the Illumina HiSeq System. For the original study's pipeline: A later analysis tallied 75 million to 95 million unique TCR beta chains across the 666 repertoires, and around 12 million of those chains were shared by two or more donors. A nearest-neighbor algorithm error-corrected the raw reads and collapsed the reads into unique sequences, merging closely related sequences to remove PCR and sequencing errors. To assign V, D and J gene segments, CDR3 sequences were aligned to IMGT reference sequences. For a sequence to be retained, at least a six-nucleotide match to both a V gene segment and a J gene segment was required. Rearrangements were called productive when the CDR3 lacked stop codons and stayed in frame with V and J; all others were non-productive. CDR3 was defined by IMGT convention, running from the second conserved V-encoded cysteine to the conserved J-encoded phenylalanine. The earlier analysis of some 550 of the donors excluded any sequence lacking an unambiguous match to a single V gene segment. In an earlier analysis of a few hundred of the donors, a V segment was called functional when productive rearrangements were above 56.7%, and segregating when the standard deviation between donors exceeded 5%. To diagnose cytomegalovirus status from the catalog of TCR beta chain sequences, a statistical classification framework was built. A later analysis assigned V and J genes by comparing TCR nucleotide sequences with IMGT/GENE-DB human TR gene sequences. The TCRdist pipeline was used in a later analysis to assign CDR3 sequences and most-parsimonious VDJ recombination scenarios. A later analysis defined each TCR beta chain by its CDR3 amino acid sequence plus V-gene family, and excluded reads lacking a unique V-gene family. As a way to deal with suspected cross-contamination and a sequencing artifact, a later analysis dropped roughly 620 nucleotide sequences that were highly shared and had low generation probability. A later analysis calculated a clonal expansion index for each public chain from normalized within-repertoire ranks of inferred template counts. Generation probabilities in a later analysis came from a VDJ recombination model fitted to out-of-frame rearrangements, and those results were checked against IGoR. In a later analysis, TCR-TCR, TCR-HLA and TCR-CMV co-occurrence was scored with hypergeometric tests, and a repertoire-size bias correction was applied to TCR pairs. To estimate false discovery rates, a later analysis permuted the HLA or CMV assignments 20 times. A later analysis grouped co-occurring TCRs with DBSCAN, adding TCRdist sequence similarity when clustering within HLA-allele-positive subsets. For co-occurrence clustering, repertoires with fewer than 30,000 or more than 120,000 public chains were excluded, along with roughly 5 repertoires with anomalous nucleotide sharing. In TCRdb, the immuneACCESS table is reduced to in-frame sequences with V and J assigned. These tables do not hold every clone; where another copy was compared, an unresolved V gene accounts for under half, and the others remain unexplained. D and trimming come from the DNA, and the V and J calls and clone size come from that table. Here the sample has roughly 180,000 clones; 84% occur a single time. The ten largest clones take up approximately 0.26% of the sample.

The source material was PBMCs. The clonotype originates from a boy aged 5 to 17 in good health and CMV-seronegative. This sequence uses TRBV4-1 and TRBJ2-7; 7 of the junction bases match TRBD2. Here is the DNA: TGCGCCAGCAGCCAAGGTCCTAGCGGATATGACGAGCAGTACTTC. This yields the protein CASSQGPSGYDEQYF.